The 10 T cell receptor beta chains below were found in one sample sequenced in a study of blood T cell repertoires in COVID-19. Only in-frame clones appear in the TCRdb table, and some are missing; sequencing was by immunoSEQ multiplex PCR. The sample consists of about 73,000 clones, 89% of them appearing once. Source material: peripheral blood. These receptors came from a man aged 80 or over with acute or convalescent COVID-19.

The rearrangement links TRBV2 to TRBJ1-5; 10 nucleotides agree with TRBD1. Germline assignment: CDR1 SNHLY and CDR2 FYNNEI. V dropped 6 bases and J dropped 4; count of bases not matched to a gene: 3. This CDR3 region has 14 residues. CDR3 protein: CASRGTGVNQPQHF. CDR3 in DNA: TGTGCCAGCAGGGGGACAGGGGTGAATCAGCCCCAGCATTTT.

V is TRBV6-1 and J is TRBJ1-1, with 8 nucleotides matching TRBD1. Germline V lookup: CDR1 MNHNS, CDR2 SASEGT. The ends lost 1 base at V and 3 bases at J; junction bases unmatched: 16. The CDR3 is 19 residues long. DNA of the CDR3: TGTGCCAGCAGTGAAGAGCAGGGCAGGGGGCTACAAGGCTACACTGAAGCTTTCTTT. Its protein product is CASSEEQGRGLQGYTEAFF.

This chain links TRBV9 with TRBJ1-3; D gene uncertain. Germline lookup yields CDR1 SGDLS and CDR2 YYNGEE. This CDR3 has 15 residues. The V end was cut by 0 bases, the J end by 0 bases, with 7 bases between. The chain's CDR3 is CASSVDSLSGNTIYF. The CDR3 bases are TGTGCCAGCAGCGTAGACAGCCTCTCTGGAAACACCATATATTTT.

This rearrangement joins TRBV19 to TRBJ2-3, with TRBD2 identical over 9 bases. Losses at the gene ends were 6 bases for V and 0 bases for J; bases not matched to a gene: 10. CDR1 LNHDA and CDR2 SQIVND come from the germline V gene (reference sequence). The CDR3 has 17 residues. CDR3 amino acids: CASSTRTSGRSTDTQYF. The CDR3 region has the DNA TGTGCCAGTAGCACCCGAACTAGCGGGCGAAGCACAGATACGCAGTATTTT.

The V gene is TRBV18, the J gene TRBJ2-1; 7 bases fit TRBD1. The CDR3 length is 14 residues. Germline CDR1 and CDR2: KGHSH and LQKENI. V was clipped by 3 bases and J by 3 bases; unmatched bases: 2. CDR3 sequence reads: CASSPTGFYNEQFF. In DNA form, the CDR3 reads TGTGCCAGCTCACCGACAGGGTTCTACAATGAGCAGTTCTTC.

This rearrangement joins TRBV7-2 to TRBJ1-2; D call uncertain. Deletions cut 5 bases from V and 2 bases from J, with 9 bases between. Germline V CDR1 and CDR2: SGHTA, FQGNSA. The CDR3 has 13 residues. The CDR3 nucleotides read TGTGCCAGCAGCGTCCCAGTGAACTATGGCTACACCTTC. Its translation is CASSVPVNYGYTF.

The sample holds one count of this clone. The V call is TRBV5-6, the J call TRBJ2-1; 10 nucleotides align to TRBD2. There are 16 residues in the CDR3. Trimming removed 4 bases from V and 2 bases from J; junction bases left unmatched: 6. Looked up from germline, CDR1 is SGHDT and CDR2 is YYEEEE. CDR3 loop: CASSLRTSGAYNEQFF. The CDR3 coding sequence is TGTGCCAGCAGCCTCCGGACTAGCGGTGCCTACAATGAGCAGTTCTTC. Combining the CDR3 with reference TRBV5-6 and TRBJ2-1 gives the whole variable domain DAGVTQSPTHLIKTRGQQVTLRCSPKSGHDTVSWYQQALGQGPQFIFQYYEEEERQRGNFPDRFSGHQFPNYSSELNVNALLLGDSALYLCASSLRTSGAYNEQFFGPGTRLTVL.

A word on this clone: Other DNA sequences in this sample translate to the same CDR3. The chain employs TRBV30 and TRBJ1-2; D might be TRBD1 (6 bases). Between the trimmed V and J ends, which lost 4 bases and 7 bases, there was a span of 19 bases. Germline lookup yields CDR1 GTSNPN and CDR2 SVGIG (reference sequence). This CDR3 has 14 amino acids. The CDR3 loop is CAWIRRGGGGGYTF. In nucleotides, the CDR3 is TGTGCCTGGATCCGCCGCGGGGGCGGGGGTGGCTACACCTTC.

V and J are TRBV2 and TRBJ2-6; tentative D call: TRBD2 (6 bases). Germline values: CDR1 SNHLY, CDR2 FYNNEI. There are 18 residues in the CDR3. Trimming removed 0 bases at V and 0 bases at J, with 12 bases between. DNA for the CDR3: TGTGCCAGCAGTGAAGCAACGGGACTGAACTCTGGGGCCAACGTCCTGACTTTC. Amino acid sequence: CASSEATGLNSGANVLTF.

The rearrangement uses TRBV18 and TRBJ1-5; D unresolved. Trimming shortened V by 3 bases and J by 2 bases, and 14 bases separated the two germline ends. CDR3 size: 16 residues. Germline V CDR1 and CDR2: KGHSH, LQKENI. The CDR3 loop reads CASSPSSVAGNQPQHF. The CDR3 DNA reads TGTGCCAGCTCACCGTCCAGCGTGGCGGGCAATCAGCCCCAGCATTTT.